Listed here are 9 T cell receptor beta chains from one sample, sequenced in a study of long-term antiretroviral therapy in people with HIV (dated by TCRdb to between 2021 and 2023). Sequencing of the TRB variable region was done with the immunoSEQ hsTCRB v3.0 assay at survey level resolution. Sourced from immuneACCESS, this table was stored by TCRdb with only in-frame sequences that have V and J called. A share of the clones is absent; for the studies checked, an unresolved V gene accounts for under half, and the remainder has no known explanation. Counted in this sample were approximately 35,000 clones; roughly 80% of them appeared once. 3.2% of the sample rests with the top ten. The material sequenced was unsorted PBMCs, taken 1.9 years after starting antiretroviral therapy. These receptor sequences come from a man aged 18 to 35 with HIV.

V usage is TRBV11-1 and J usage is TRBJ1-2; 8 bases are shared with TRBD1. V lost 0 bases, J lost 1 base, and 4 bases stayed unmatched. Germline V CDR1 and CDR2: SGHAT, FQDESV (reference sequence). This CDR3 is built from 16 residues. The CDR3 spells CASSLALTGVNYGYTF. CDR3 nucleotides: TGTGCCAGCAGCTTAGCTCTGACAGGGGTTAACTATGGCTACACCTTC.

The J gene is TRBJ1-4, the V gene TRBV9; no firm D call. The CDR3 extends over 15 amino acids. Trimming took 0 bases from V and 7 from J, leaving 13 bases between them. Germline CDR1 SGDLS, CDR2 YYNGEE. The DNA for the CDR3 is TGTGCCAGCAGCGTAGGAGATCCCTATGGTGAAAAACTGTTTTTT. Translating it yields CASSVGDPYGEKLFF.

This clone was seen only once. J is TRBJ1-1 and V is TRBV19, with D unresolved. V lost 6 bases, J lost 0 bases, and 11 bases lay in between. This CDR3 comprises 14 residues. Looked up from germline, CDR1 is LNHDA and CDR2 is SQIVND (reference sequence). The CDR3: CASSPAGLNTEAFF. The CDR3 DNA reads TGTGCCAGTAGCCCGGCAGGCTTGAACACTGAAGCTTTCTTT.

This clone was found once. V gene TRBV13 combines with J gene TRBJ1-5; TRBD1 matches at 7 bases. This CDR3 contains 17 residues. V trimming: 0 bases; J trimming: 0 bases; junction bases outside the gene matches: 5. Germline assignment: CDR1 PRHDT and CDR2 FYEKMQ (reference sequence). CDR3 protein: CASSLGQGSYSNQPQHF. The DNA of the CDR3 is TGTGCCAGCAGCTTAGGACAGGGGTCGTATAGCAATCAGCCCCAGCATTTT.

The V gene is TRBV28, the J gene TRBJ1-2; D is unresolved. Germline lookup yields CDR1 MDHEN and CDR2 SYDVKM. The CDR3 loop spans 13 amino acids. The ends were cut back, 4 bases at V and 2 bases at J, with 8 bases in the middle. The CDR3 DNA sequence: TGTGCCAGCAGTTCCATTCGGAACTATGGCTACACCTTC. Its protein product is CASSSIRNYGYTF.

The V and J genes are TRBV6-1 and TRBJ1-5, with D unresolved. The germline V gene has CDR1 MNHNS and CDR2 SASEGT. Trimming stripped 6 bases from V and 9 bases from J, with 15 bases between. The CDR3 sequence is 13 residues long. CDR3 coding DNA: TGTGCCAGCAGGAGAGAGGTTTTATGGCCCCAGCATTTT. The encoded protein is CASRREVLWPQHF.

The rearrangement joins TRBV18 to TRBJ2-7, with D perhaps TRBD2 (5 bases). CDR3 length: 12 residues. Per germline, CDR1 KGHSH and CDR2 LQKENI. V was pared by 3 bases and J by 6 bases, with 9 bases between. This CDR3 is CASSPGAAEQYF. CDR3 sequence (DNA): TGTGCCAGCTCACCTGGAGCGGCCGAGCAGTACTTC.

A few counts support this clone. In DNA form, the CDR3 reads TGTGCCAGCAGCTTACGGGCGGGCAGCTATGGCTACACCTTC. It translates to CASSLRAGSYGYTF. V gene TRBV7-9 combines with J gene TRBJ1-2; D remains unclear. Germline V gene sequence: CDR1 SEHNR, CDR2 FQNEAQ (reference sequence). The length of the CDR3 is 14 residues. Trimming cost V 2 bases and J 4 bases, with 11 bases left between them.

V is TRBV10-3 and J is TRBJ2-7, with a tentative D call TRBD1 (6 bases). The germline V gene encodes CDR1 ENHRY and CDR2 SYGVKD. The CDR3 consists of 15 residues. Trimming shortened V by 3 bases and J by 2 bases, and 14 bases separated the two germline ends. The chain's CDR3 is CAISDARTDAYEQYF. DNA for the CDR3: TGTGCCATCAGTGATGCCCGGACAGATGCCTACGAGCAGTACTTC.